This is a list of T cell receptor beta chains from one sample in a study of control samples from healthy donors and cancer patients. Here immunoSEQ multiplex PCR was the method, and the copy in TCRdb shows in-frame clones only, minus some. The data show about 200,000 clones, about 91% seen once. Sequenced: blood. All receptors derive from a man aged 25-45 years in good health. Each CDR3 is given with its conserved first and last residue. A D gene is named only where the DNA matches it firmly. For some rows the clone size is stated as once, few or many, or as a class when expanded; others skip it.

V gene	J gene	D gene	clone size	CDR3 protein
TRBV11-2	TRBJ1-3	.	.	CASSLDILNTIYF
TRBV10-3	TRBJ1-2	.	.	CAISEGDTWGYTF
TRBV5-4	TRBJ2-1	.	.	CASSLAGASGSYNEQFF
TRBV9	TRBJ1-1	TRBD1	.	CASSGPGTGEERAFF
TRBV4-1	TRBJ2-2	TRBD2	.	CASSRSGLAGGNTGELFF
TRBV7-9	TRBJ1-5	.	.	CASSRLGEGQPQHF
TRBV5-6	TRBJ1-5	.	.	CASSLSGRLRYSNQPQHF
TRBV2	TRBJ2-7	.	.	CASEEGYEQYF
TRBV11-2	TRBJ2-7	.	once	CASSSNGDQGNEQYF
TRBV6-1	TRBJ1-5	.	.	CASSEYGGRPQHF
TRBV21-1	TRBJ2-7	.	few	CASSNGSQGKGGEQYF
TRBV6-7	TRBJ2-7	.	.	CASKRFTSYEQYF
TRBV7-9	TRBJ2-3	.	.	CASSLGQERTDTQYF
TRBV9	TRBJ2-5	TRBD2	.	CASSVFGGGEETQYF
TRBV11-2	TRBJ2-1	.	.	CASSFSDSRNEQFF
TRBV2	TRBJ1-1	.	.	CASSEDPGRNTEAFF
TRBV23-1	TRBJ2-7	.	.	CASSPQGIRPTYEQYF
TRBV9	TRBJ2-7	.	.	CASSAGDTSYEQYF
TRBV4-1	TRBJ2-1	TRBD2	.	CASSQERAGGPFEQFF
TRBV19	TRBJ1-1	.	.	CASSIQGFRNTEAFF
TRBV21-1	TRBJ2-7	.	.	CASSRTSGRYFSYEQYF
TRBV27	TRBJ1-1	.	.	CASSWGPDLEAFF
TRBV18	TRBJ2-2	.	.	CASSRPAGTRGGELFF
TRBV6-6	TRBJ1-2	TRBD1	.	CASRGTGGGNYGYTF
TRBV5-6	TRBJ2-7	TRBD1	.	CASSSRRQGSYEQYF
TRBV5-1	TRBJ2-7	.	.	CASSLEGFSYEQYF
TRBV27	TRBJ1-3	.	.	CASRYKHRAGNTIYF